The entry below gives a single TCR beta chain sequence along with its context. What it recognizes is unknown. Separate from the approximately 670-subject first cohort, the roughly 120-subject validation cohort was the one that the donors belonged to. The sample originates from a study of cytomegalovirus exposure and HLA in healthy donors. As for the study in general: The 120 validation repertoires matched the approximately 670 first-cohort repertoires in platform, a later analysis reported.

CDR1 and CDR2 from the germline V gene are SGDLS and YYNGEE. V was pared by 3 bases and J by 0 bases, with 12 bases between. CDR3 length: 15 residues. Study-wide points: Three chains tied to CMV proved CMV antigen-specific in vitro. Diagnosis of cytomegalovirus status made by the classifier reportedly showed high specificity and sensitivity.

The assay was immunoSEQ multiplex PCR, and TCRdb's table has in-frame clones only and misses some. The data contain 95,000 to 150,000 clones, 80% to 90% of them singletons. Sequencing was done on a sample of PBMCs. The TCR sequence derives from a woman aged 18-29 years in good health and CMV-seronegative. The gene calls are TRBV9 and TRBJ2-5; TRBD2 is a possible D gene (6 bases). CDR3 DNA sequence: TGTGCCAGCAGCGGCGGGGCTAGCGACCAAGAGACCCAGTACTTC. Protein sequence: CASSGGASDQETQYF.